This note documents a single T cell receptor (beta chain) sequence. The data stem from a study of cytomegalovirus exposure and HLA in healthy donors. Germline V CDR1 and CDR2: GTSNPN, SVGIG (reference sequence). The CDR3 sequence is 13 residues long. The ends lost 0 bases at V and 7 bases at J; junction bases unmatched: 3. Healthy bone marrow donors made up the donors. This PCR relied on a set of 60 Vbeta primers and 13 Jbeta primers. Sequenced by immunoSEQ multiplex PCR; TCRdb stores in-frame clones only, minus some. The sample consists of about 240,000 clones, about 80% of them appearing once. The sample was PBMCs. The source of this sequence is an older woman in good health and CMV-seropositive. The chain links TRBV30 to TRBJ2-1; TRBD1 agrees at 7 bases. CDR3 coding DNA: TGTGCCTGGAGTGTAGGGGGCTTAAATGAGCAGTTCTTC. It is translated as CAWSVGGLNEQFF.